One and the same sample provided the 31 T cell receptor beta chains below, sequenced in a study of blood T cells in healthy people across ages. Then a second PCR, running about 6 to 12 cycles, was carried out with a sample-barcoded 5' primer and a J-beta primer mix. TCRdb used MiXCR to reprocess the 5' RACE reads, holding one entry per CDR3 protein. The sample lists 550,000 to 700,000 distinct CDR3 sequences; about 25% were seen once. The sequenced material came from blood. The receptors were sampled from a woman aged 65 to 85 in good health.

CDR3 nucleotide sequence: TGTGCCAGCGGCAATTTCCCGGACAATGAGCAGTTCTTC. Translated, it gives CASGNFPDNEQFF. This sequence joins TRBV18 and TRBJ2-1, with no clear D. The germline V and J ends were trimmed by 8 bases and 5 bases, with 13 bases remaining between them. The CDR3 covers 13 residues. Per germline, CDR1 KGHSH and CDR2 LQKENI. Supplemented by reference TRBV18 and TRBJ2-1, the full variable domain reads NAGVMQNPRHLVRRRGQEARLRCSPMKGHSHVYWYRQLPEEGLKFMVYLQKENIIDESGMPKERFSAEFPKEGPSILRIQQVVRGDSAAYFCASGNFPDNEQFFGPGTRLTVL.

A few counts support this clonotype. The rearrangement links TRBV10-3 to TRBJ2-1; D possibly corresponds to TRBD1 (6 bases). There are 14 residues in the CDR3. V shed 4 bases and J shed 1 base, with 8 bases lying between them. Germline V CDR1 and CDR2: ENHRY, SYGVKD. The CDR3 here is CAISAQGSYNEQFF. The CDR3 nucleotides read TGTGCCATCAGTGCCCAGGGGTCCTACAATGAGCAGTTCTTC.

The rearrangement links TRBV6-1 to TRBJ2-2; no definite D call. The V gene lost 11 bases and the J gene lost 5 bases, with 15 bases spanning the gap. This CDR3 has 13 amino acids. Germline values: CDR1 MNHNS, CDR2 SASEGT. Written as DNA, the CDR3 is TGTGCCGGATCCCTCTCAAGTACCGGGGAGCTGTTTTTT. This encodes CAGSLSSTGELFF.

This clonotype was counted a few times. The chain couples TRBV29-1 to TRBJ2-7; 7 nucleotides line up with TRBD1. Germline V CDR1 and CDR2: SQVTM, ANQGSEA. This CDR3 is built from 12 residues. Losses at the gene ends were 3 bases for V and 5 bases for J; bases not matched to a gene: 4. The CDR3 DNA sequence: TGCAGCGTTGACGCAGGGGGTCACGAGCAGTACTTC. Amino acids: CSVDAGGHEQYF.

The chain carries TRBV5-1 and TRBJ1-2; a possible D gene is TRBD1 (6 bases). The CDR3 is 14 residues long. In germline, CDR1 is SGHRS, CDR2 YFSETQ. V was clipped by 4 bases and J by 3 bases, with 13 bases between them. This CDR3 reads CASSLRGDHYGYTF. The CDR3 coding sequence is TGCGCCAGCAGCCTGAGGGGGGATCACTATGGCTACACCTTC.

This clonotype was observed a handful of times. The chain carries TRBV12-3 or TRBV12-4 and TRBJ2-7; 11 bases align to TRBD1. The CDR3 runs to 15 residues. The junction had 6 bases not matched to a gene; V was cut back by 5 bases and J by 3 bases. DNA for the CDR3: TGTGCCAGCAGTCCGCGGACAGGGGGCTTCTACGAGCAGTACTTC. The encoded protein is CASSPRTGGFYEQYF.

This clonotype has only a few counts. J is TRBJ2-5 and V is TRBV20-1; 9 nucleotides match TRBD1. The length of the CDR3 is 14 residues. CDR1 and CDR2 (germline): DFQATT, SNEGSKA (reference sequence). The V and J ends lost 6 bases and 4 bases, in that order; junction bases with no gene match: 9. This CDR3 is CSAKQQGAGETQYF. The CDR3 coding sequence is TGCAGTGCCAAACAACAGGGGGCGGGAGAGACCCAGTACTTC.

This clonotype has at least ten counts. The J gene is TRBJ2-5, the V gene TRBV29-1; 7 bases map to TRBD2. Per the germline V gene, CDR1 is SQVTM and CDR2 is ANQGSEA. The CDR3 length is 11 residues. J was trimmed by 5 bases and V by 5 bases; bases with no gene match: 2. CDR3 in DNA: TGCAGCGTTTCCGGGGGGGAGACCCAGTACTTC. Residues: CSVSGGETQYF.

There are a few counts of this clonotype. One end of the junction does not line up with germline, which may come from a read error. CDR3 protein: CASSYSWSLGDFF. CDR3 nucleotide sequence: TGCGCCAGCAGTTACTCCTGGAGCTTAGGCGACTTCTTC. The chain recombines TRBV6-6 with TRBJ2-5; no reliable D call. The CDR3 has 13 amino acids. CDR1 is MNHNY, CDR2 SVGAGI, per germline (reference sequence).

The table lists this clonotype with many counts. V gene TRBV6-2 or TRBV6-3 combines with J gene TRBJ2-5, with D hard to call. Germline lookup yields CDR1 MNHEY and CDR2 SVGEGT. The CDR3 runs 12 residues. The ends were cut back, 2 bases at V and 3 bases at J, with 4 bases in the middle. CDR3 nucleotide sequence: TGTGCCAGCAGTTACAGGGAAGAGACCCAGTACTTC. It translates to CASSYREETQYF.

The CDR3 nucleotides are TGTGCCAGCAGTCCTGGGGGGACCCATGAGCAGTTCTTC. Translation: CASSPGGTHEQFF. The V call is TRBV6-2 or TRBV6-3, the J call TRBJ2-1; D might be TRBD2 (6 bases). The CDR3 is 13 residues long. With 5 bases removed from V and 8 bases from J, the gap between germline ends came to 13 bases. The V gene's germline CDR1 is MNHEY and CDR2 SVGEGT.

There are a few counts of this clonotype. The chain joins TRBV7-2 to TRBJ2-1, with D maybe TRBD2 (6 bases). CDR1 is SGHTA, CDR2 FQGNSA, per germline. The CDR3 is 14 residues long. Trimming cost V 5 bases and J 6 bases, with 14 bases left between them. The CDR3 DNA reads TGTGCCAGCAGCCGGGGGATGGGCCCCAATGAGCAGTTCTTC. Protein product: CASSRGMGPNEQFF. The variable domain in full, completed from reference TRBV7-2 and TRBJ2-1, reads GAGVSQSPSNKVTEKGKDVELRCDPISGHTALYWYRQSLGQGLEFLIYFQGNSAPDKSGLPSDRFSAERTGGSVSTLTIQRTQQEDSAVYLCASSRGMGPNEQFFGPGTRLTVL.

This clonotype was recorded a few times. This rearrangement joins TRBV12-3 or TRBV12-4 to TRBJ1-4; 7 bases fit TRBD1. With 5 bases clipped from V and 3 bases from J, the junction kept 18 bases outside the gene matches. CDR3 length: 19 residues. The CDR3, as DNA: TGTGCCAGCAGTCCCTTAATGGCAGGATTGAGGGGGCCTAATGAAAAACTGTTTTTT. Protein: CASSPLMAGLRGPNEKLFF.

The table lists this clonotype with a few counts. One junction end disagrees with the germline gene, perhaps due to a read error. CDR3 sequence reads: CAISRGGGHIYNEQFF. The CDR3 DNA reads TGTGCCATCAGCAGAGGGGGTGGACATATCTACAATGAGCAGTTCTTC. The chain recombines TRBV15 with TRBJ2-1; tentative D call: TRBD1 (6 bases). CDR3 size: 16 residues. Germline-derived CDR1 and CDR2 are LNHNV and YYDKDF (reference sequence).

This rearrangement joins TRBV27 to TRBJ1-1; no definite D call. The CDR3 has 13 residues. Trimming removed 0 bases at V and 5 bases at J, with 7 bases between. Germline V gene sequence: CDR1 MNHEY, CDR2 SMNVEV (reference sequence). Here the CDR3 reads CASSLSQQTEAFF. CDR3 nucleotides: TGTGCCAGCAGTTTATCACAGCAGACTGAAGCTTTCTTT.

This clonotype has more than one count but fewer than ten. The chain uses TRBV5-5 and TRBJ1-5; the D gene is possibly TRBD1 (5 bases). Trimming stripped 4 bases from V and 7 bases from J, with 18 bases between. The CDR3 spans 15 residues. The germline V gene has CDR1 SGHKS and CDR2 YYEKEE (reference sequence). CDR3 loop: CASSPPDNIGQPQHF. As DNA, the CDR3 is TGTGCCAGCAGCCCACCGGACAATATCGGGCAGCCCCAGCATTTT. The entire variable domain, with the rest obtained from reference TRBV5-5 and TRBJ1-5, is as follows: DAGVTQSPTHLIKTRGQQVTLRCSPISGHKSVSWYQQVLGQGPQFIFQYYEKEERGRGNFPDRFSARQFPNYSSELNVNALLLGDSALYLCASSPPDNIGQPQHFGDGTRLSIL.

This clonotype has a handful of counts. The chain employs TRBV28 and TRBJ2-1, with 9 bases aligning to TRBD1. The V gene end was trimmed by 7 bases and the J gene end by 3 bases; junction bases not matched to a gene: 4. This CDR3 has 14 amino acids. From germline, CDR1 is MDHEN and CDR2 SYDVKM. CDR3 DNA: TGTGCCAGCACCGGGACAGGGCACTACAATGAGCAGTTCTTC. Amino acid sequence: CASTGTGHYNEQFF.

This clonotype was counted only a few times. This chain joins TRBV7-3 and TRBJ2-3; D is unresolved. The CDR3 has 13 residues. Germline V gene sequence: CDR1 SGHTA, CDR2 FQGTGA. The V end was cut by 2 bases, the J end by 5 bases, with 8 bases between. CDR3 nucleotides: TGTGCCAGCAGCTTACAGGAGCGAGATACGCAGTATTTT. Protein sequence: CASSLQERDTQYF.

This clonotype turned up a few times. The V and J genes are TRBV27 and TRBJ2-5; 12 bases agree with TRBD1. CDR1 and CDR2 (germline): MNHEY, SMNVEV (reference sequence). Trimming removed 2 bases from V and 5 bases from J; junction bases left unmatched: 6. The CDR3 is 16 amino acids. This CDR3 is CASSLEGDRGPETQYF. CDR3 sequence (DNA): TGTGCCAGCAGTTTAGAGGGGGACAGGGGGCCGGAGACCCAGTACTTC.

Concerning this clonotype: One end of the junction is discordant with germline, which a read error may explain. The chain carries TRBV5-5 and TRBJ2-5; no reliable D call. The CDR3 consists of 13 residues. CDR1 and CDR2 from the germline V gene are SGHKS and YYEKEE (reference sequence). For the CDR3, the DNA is TGTGCCAGCAGGTTGGGCCAGGCAGATGGGCAGTACTTC. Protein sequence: CASRLGQADGQYF.

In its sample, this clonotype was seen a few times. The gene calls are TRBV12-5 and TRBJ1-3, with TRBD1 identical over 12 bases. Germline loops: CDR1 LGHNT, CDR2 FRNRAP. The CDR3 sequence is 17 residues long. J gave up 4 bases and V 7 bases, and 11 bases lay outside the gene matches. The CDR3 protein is CASARDRGLSSGNTIYF. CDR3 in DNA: TGTGCTAGTGCTCGGGACAGGGGGCTCTCTAGCGGAAACACCATATATTTT.

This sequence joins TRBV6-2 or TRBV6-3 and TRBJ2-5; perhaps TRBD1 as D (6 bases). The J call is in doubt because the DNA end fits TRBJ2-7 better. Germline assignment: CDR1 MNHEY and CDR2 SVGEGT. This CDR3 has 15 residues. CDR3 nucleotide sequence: TGTGCCAGCAGTCAGATCGGGACACTGGTTTACGAGCAGTACTTC. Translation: CASSQIGTLVYEQYF.

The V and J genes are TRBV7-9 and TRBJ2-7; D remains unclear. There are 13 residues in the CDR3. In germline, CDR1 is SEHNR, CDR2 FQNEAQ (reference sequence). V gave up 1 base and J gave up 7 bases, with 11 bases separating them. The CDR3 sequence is CASSLENSFEQYF. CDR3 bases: TGTGCCAGCAGCTTAGAGAACTCCTTTGAGCAGTACTTC.

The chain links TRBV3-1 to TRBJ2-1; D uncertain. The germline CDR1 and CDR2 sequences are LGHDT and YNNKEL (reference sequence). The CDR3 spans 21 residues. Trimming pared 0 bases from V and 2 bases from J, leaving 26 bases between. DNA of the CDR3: TGTGCCAGCAGCCAAGAAAGGAATAAGATCCAATCTTGGTTGGCCTACAATGAGCAGTTCTTC. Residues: CASSQERNKIQSWLAYNEQFF.

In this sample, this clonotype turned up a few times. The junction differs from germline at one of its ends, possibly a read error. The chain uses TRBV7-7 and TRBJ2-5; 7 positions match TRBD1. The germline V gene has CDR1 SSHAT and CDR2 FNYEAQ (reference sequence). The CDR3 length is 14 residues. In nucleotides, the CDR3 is TGTGCTAGCAGCTTGGGACAGACCTCGGGGACCCAGTACTTC. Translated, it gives CASSLGQTSGTQYF. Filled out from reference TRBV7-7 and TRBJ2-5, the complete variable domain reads GAGVSQSPRYKVTKRGQDVTLRCDPISSHATLYWYQQALGQGPEFLTYFNYEAQPDKSGLPSDRFSAERPEGSISTLTIQRTEQRDSAMYRCASSLGQTSGTQYFGPGTRLLVL.

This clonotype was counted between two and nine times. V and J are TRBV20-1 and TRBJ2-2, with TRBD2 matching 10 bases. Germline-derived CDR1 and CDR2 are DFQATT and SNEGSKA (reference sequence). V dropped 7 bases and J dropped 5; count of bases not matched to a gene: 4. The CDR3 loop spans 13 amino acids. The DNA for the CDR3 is TGCAGTGTTAGCGGGGGGCGTACCGGGGAGCTGTTTTTT. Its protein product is CSVSGGRTGELFF.

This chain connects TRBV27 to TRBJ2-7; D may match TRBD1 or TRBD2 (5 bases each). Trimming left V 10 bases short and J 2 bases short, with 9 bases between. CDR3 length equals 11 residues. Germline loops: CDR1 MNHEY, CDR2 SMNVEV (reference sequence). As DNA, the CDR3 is TGTGCCACGGGGCTACCCTACGAGCAGTACTTC. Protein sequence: CATGLPYEQYF.

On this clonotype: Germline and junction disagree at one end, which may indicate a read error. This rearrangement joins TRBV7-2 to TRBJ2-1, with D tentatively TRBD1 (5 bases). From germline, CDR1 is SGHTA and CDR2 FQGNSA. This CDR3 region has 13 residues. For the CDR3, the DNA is TGTGCCAGCAGCTTAGTAATGGACAACGAGCAGTTCTTC. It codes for CASSLVMDNEQFF.

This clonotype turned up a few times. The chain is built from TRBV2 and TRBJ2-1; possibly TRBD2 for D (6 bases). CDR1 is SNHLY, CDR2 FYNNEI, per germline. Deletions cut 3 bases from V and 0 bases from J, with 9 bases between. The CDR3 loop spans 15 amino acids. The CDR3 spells CASSETGDSYNEQFF. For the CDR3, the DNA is TGTGCCAGCAGTGAGACGGGGGACTCCTACAATGAGCAGTTCTTC.

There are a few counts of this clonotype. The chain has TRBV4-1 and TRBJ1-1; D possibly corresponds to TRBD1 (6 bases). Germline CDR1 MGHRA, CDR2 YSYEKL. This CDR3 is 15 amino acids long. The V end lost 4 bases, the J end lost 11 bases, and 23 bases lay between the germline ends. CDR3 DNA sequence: TGCGCCAGCAGCCTTTCCGACAGGCCAAGACTCGGGGCTTTCTTT. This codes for CASSLSDRPRLGAFF.

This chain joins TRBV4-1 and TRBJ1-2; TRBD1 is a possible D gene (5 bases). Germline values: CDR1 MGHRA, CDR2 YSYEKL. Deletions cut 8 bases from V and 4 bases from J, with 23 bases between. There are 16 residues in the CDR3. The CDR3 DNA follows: TGCGCCAGCGATCACACCTCGAGGGGCATCCTCTATGGCTACACCTTC. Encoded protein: CASDHTSRGILYGYTF.